A single sample gave rise to the 14 T cell receptor beta chains below, sequenced in a study of cytomegalovirus exposure and HLA in healthy donors. The repertoire was sequenced with immunoSEQ multiplex PCR; TCRdb's copy has only in-frame clones and lacks some. The sample records 150,000 to 200,000 clones, 85% being singletons. The specimen was PBMCs. All receptors come from a man aged 18 to 30 in good health and CMV-seropositive.

This chain uses TRBV29-1 with TRBJ2-7; TRBD2 matches 12 bases. Germline loops: CDR1 SQVTM, CDR2 ANQGSEA. With 6 bases clipped from V and 4 bases from J, the junction kept 28 bases outside the gene matches. The CDR3 spans 21 residues. Written as DNA, the CDR3 is TGCAGCGTCGAAACACCCGAGTTCGGGCTAGCGGGGGGGCCTGGGGGATACGAGCAGTACTTC. This translates into CSVETPEFGLAGGPGGYEQYF.

The V call is TRBV28, the J call TRBJ1-4, with a possible D match to TRBD1 (5 bases). The V gene's germline CDR1 is MDHEN and CDR2 SYDVKM. V gave up 6 bases and J gave up 8 bases, with 19 bases separating them. This CDR3 has 15 amino acids. The CDR3 DNA reads as TGTGCCAGCAGGCTAACCCCAGGGTTTGGGGAAAAACTGTTTTTT. Its translation: CASRLTPGFGEKLFF.

The rearrangement uses TRBV4-2 and TRBJ2-1; 11 nucleotides align to TRBD2. This CDR3 is built from 17 residues. Trimming cost V 3 bases and J 6 bases; bases outside gene matches: 10. Germline V gene sequence: CDR1 LGHNA, CDR2 YNFKEQ. This CDR3 reads CASSQATVAGGLNEQFF. Written as DNA, the CDR3 is TGTGCCAGCAGCCAGGCCACTGTAGCGGGGGGGCTCAATGAGCAGTTCTTC.

The chain is built from TRBV5-1 and TRBJ1-4; no clear D gene. Per the germline V gene, CDR1 is SGHRS and CDR2 is YFSETQ. The length of the CDR3 is 15 residues. Trimming took 1 base from V and 5 from J, leaving 12 bases between them. CDR3 sequence: CASSLTLSRNEKLFF. In nucleotides, the CDR3 is TGCGCCAGCAGCTTGACACTCTCGCGGAATGAAAAACTGTTTTTT.

V is TRBV29-1 and J is TRBJ2-3; 14 nucleotides line up with TRBD2. Germline loops: CDR1 SQVTM, CDR2 ANQGSEA. The CDR3 length is 21 residues. Trimming took 6 bases from V and 1 from J; bases not matched to a gene: 21. The CDR3 protein is CSVHIGTSGSWEDRRTDTQYF. CDR3 DNA: TGCAGCGTCCACATAGGGACTAGCGGGAGTTGGGAAGATAGGCGCACAGATACGCAGTATTTT.

The chain recombines TRBV5-6 with TRBJ2-5, with 9 bases aligning to TRBD1. Germline assignment: CDR1 SGHDT and CDR2 YYEEEE. The CDR3 has 14 amino acids. Trimming took 3 bases from V and 4 from J; bases not matched to a gene: 4. The CDR3 region has the DNA TGTGCCAGCAGCTCTACAGGGGGCGGAGAGACCCAGTACTTC. Translation: CASSSTGGGETQYF.

V and J are TRBV7-9 and TRBJ2-3, with D perhaps matching TRBD2 (5 bases). The CDR3 is 14 amino acids. Germline V gene lookup returns CDR1 SEHNR and CDR2 FQNEAQ (reference sequence). The V end was cut by 6 bases, the J end by 9 bases, with 19 bases between. The CDR3, as DNA: TGTGCCAGCAGTTCGGTTGGGGAATCGGGAACGCAGTATTTT. It codes for CASSSVGESGTQYF.

V and J are TRBV19 and TRBJ2-1, with D uncertain. The CDR3 covers 12 residues. The V gene's germline CDR1 is LNHDA and CDR2 SQIVND (reference sequence). The ends were cut back, 8 bases at V and 1 base at J, with 6 bases in the middle. As DNA, the CDR3 is TGTGCCAGTGCGGAGTCCTACAATGAGCAGTTCTTC. It encodes CASAESYNEQFF. Filled out from reference TRBV19 and TRBJ2-1, the complete variable domain reads DGGITQSPKYLFRKEGQNVTLSCEQNLNHDAMYWYRQDPGQGLRLIYYSQIVNDFQKGDIAEGYSVSREKKESFPLTVTSAQKNPTAFYLCASAESYNEQFFGPGTRLTVL.

The V and J genes are TRBV5-1 and TRBJ2-7; tentatively, D is TRBD2 (6 bases). Germline V gene lookup returns CDR1 SGHRS and CDR2 YFSETQ. Trimming left V 3 bases short and J 3 bases short, with 13 bases between. CDR3 length: 14 residues. The DNA for the CDR3 is TGCGCCAGCAGCTCTGGGGGGAGCTACTACGAGCAGTACTTC. It codes for CASSSGGSYYEQYF.

V is TRBV27 and J is TRBJ1-1; D ambiguous. This CDR3 has 10 residues. Germline CDR1 MNHEY, CDR2 SMNVEV (reference sequence). Trimming stripped 9 bases from V and 7 bases from J, with 9 bases between. In DNA form, the CDR3 reads TGTGCCAGTGGAGAACTTGAAGCTTTCTTT. This codes for CASGELEAFF.

The CDR3 DNA sequence: TGTGCCAGCAGTGCGATACAGGGGATGGGCAATCAGCCCCAGCATTTT. Protein sequence: CASSAIQGMGNQPQHF. The V call is TRBV28, the J call TRBJ1-5, with 7 bases that match TRBD1. This CDR3 comprises 16 residues. Germline V gene data show CDR1 as MDHEN and CDR2 as SYDVKM. V shed 5 bases and J 2 bases; nucleotides not matched to a gene: 9.

Only one count was recorded for this clone. The chain links TRBV12-2 to TRBJ2-1; TRBD2 was called by the table and not checked on the DNA. TRBV12-2 is described as a pseudogene. The CDR3 has 16 amino acids. The CDR3 region has the DNA TGTGCAAGTCGCGCCGGGACTAGCGGGATCTACAATGAGCAGTTCTTC. Encoded protein: CASRAGTSGIYNEQFF.

The chain carries TRBV6-5 and TRBJ2-5; the D gene is possibly TRBD1 (7 bases). V lost 2 bases and J lost 4, with 8 bases in between. This CDR3 contains 13 residues. The germline CDR1 and CDR2 sequences are MNHEY and SVGAGI. The DNA of the CDR3 is TGTGCCAGCAGTTACCAGGGGGGAGAGACCCAGTACTTC. Its protein product is CASSYQGGETQYF.

V is TRBV7-2 and J is TRBJ1-2; unclear D gene. The germline V gene has CDR1 SGHTA and CDR2 FQGNSA. The ends were cut back, 6 bases at V and 2 bases at J, with 16 bases in the middle. The CDR3 has 15 amino acids. CDR3 DNA: TGTGCCAGCAGTTCCCTGGGCGGGGTGAACTATGGCTACACCTTC. It translates to CASSSLGGVNYGYTF.